One and the same sample provided the 9 T cell receptor beta chains below, sequenced in a study of Ad26.COV2.S vaccination and SARS-CoV-2 variants (dated by TCRdb to the early 2020s). Library generation was performed with the immunoSEQ multiplex PCR assay. Here the immuneACCESS table is served through TCRdb, limited to in-frame sequences with V and J called. Missing clones are a known gap in these copies; in checked studies unresolved V genes cover under half, and the rest lacks a known reason. The sample yields about 390,000 clones; 92% were counted once. The top ten clonotypes cover about 1.7% of the sample. According to the study, the label for this sample's treatment or condition signals: 15 to 20 received Ad26.COV2.S at low or high dose, single or two shots; 5 received placebo; per-sample allocation not given. For vaccine and placebo recipients, repertoires were sequenced using samples collected on day 63 after the first injection.

Here the sequenced sample was peripheral blood, taken in a trial of Ad26.COV2.S vaccine versus placebo. The receptors stem from a person aged 18-60 years who received the Ad26.COV2.S COVID-19 vaccine or a placebo.

The genes are TRBV18 and TRBJ2-1; 7 nucleotides align to TRBD1. The trim removed 0 bases at V and 6 bases at J, leaving 8 bases unmatched. The germline V gene has CDR1 KGHSH and CDR2 LQKENI. The CDR3 has 16 residues. CDR3 DNA: TGTGCCAGCTCACCACCGAGGCAGGGGGTCGGCAATGAGCAGTTCTTC. Protein sequence: CASSPPRQGVGNEQFF.

The chain links TRBV9 to TRBJ2-7, with D perhaps TRBD1 (5 bases). Germline lookup yields CDR1 SGDLS and CDR2 YYNGEE. This CDR3 is built from 14 residues. The V gene lost 0 bases and the J gene lost 6 bases, with 13 bases spanning the gap. This CDR3 is CASSVAVGPSEQYF. The CDR3 DNA reads as TGTGCCAGCAGCGTAGCTGTGGGGCCCTCCGAGCAGTACTTC.

The chain links TRBV3-1 (or the pseudogene TRBV3-2) to TRBJ2-2; 10 positions match TRBD1. The germline CDR1 and CDR2 sequences are LGHDT and YNNKEL (reference sequence). The CDR3 totals 15 residues. V gave up 5 bases and J gave up 4 bases; unmatched junction bases: 4. The CDR3 nucleotides read TGTGCCAGCAGCGGACAGGGGGTGATCACCGGGGAGCTGTTTTTT. Amino acid sequence: CASSGQGVITGELFF.

The V gene is TRBV7-2, the J gene TRBJ2-2; 10 bases agree with TRBD2. Germline V gene sequence: CDR1 SGHTA, CDR2 FQGNSA. This CDR3 has 16 residues. The V gene end was trimmed by 1 base and the J gene end by 5 bases; junction bases not matched to a gene: 4. For the CDR3, the DNA is TGTGCCAGCAGCTTAGAAGCGGGGGGGTTAACCGGGGAGCTGTTTTTT. It codes for CASSLEAGGLTGELFF.

V usage is TRBV9 and J usage is TRBJ1-1; a possible D gene is TRBD1 (6 bases). With 4 bases removed from V and 0 bases from J, the gap between germline ends came to 13 bases. Looked up from germline, CDR1 is SGDLS and CDR2 is YYNGEE. The CDR3 is made up of 15 amino acids. In nucleotides, the CDR3 is TGTGCCAGCAGCCCCCGACAGGCCCTGAACACTGAAGCTTTCTTT. Encoded protein: CASSPRQALNTEAFF.

The CDR3 DNA reads as TGTGCCAGCAGCCCTGTGCGTTGGTTGGACAGGGGAGAGACCCAGTACTTC. This codes for CASSPVRWLDRGETQYF. The J gene is TRBJ2-5, the V gene TRBV28; TRBD1 matches at 9 bases. CDR3 size: 17 residues. V lost 6 bases and J lost 4; bases outside the gene matches: 15. CDR1 MDHEN and CDR2 SYDVKM come from the germline V gene.

The rearrangement joins TRBV24-1 to TRBJ2-1; 10 bases map to TRBD1. V shed 4 bases and J 7 bases; nucleotides not matched to a gene: 6. Looked up from germline, CDR1 is KGHDR and CDR2 is SFDVKD. The CDR3 consists of 15 residues. CDR3 in DNA: TGTGCCACCAGTGACCTGACAGGGGGCAAGAATGAGCAGTTCTTC. Amino acids: CATSDLTGGKNEQFF.

The CDR3 DNA reads as TGTGCCAGCAGCTTAGGAGGCGATAGCAATGAGCAGTTCTTC. It yields the protein CASSLGGDSNEQFF. This chain uses TRBV7-2 with TRBJ2-1, with D hard to call. The V and J ends lost 1 base and 6 bases respectively, with 10 bases between them. From germline, CDR1 is SGHTA and CDR2 FQGNSA. CDR3 length: 14 amino acids.

The CDR3 DNA sequence: TGCGCCAGCGGGACCTGGGGCAGCAACTATGGCTACACCTTC. It yields the protein CASGTWGSNYGYTF. The chain is built from TRBV5-1 and TRBJ1-2, with D maybe TRBD1 (5 bases). Germline V gene lookup returns CDR1 SGHRS and CDR2 YFSETQ. The CDR3 spans 14 residues. V was shortened by 7 bases and J by 2 bases, with 15 bases between the two germline ends.